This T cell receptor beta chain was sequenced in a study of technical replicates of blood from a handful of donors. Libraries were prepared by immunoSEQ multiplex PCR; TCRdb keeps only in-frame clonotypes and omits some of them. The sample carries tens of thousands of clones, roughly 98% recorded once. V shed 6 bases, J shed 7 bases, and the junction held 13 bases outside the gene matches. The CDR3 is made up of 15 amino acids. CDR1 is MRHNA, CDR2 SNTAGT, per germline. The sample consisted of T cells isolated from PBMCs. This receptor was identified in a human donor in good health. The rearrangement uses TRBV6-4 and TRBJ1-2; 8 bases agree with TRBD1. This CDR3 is CASRDLGQVCSGYTF. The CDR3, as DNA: TGTGCCAGCAGGGACCTGGGACAGGTATGCAGTGGCTACACCTTC.